This T cell receptor (beta chain) originates from a study of cytomegalovirus exposure and HLA in healthy donors. V was clipped by 3 bases and J by 3 bases, with 18 bases between them. The CDR3 runs to 17 residues. Germline V lookup: CDR1 MDHEN, CDR2 SYDVKM. Vbeta (60) and Jbeta (13) primers were used in the PCR. Only in-frame clones appear in the TCRdb table, and some are missing; sequencing was by immunoSEQ multiplex PCR. The sample consists of some 150,000 clones, under 85% of them appearing once. Sequenced: PBMCs. The genes are TRBV28 and TRBJ1-5; D call uncertain. This receptor was identified in a young woman in good health and CMV-seronegative. CDR3: CASSFLGYQDDNQPQHF. The CDR3 coding sequence is TGTGCCAGCAGTTTTCTTGGCTATCAGGATGACAATCAGCCCCAGCATTTT.